Shown below are 25 T cell receptor beta chains from a single sample sequenced in a study of blood T cell repertoires in COVID-19. Sequencing was performed with immunoSEQ multiplex PCR; in TCRdb, only in-frame clones are kept and a portion is missing. In the table there are about 67,000 clones, 80% to 90% of which are singletons. Sequencing was carried out using peripheral blood. Receptors were obtained from a man between 45 and 60 years old with active COVID-19.

V gene TRBV7-2 combines with J gene TRBJ1-1, with D perhaps TRBD1 (5 bases). This CDR3 comprises 15 residues. V lost 1 base to trimming and J lost 0 bases, with 9 bases between them. Germline V gives CDR1 SGHTA, CDR2 FQGNSA. In DNA, the CDR3 is TGTGCCAGCAGCTTAGTGACAGCTTTGAACACTGAAGCTTTCTTT. Encoded protein: CASSLVTALNTEAFF.

The rearrangement joins TRBV19 to TRBJ1-1; D is unclear. This CDR3 has 14 amino acids. The V and J ends lost 1 base and 1 base respectively, with 7 bases between them. Germline loops: CDR1 LNHDA, CDR2 SQIVND (reference sequence). The CDR3 DNA reads as TGTGCCAGTAGTATAGGCGTCGAGAACACTGAAGCTTTCTTT. Protein product: CASSIGVENTEAFF.

The chain has TRBV7-6 and TRBJ2-2, with D unclear. The CDR3 runs to 16 residues. With 0 bases removed from V and 9 bases from J, the gap between germline ends came to 17 bases. Germline assignment: CDR1 SGHVS and CDR2 FNYEAQ. CDR3 DNA sequence: TGTGCCAGCAGCTTAGCGTCACCGAGCCCAGGCAGGGAGCTGTTTTTT. The encoded protein is CASSLASPSPGRELFF.

This clone occurred once. The chain has TRBV18 and TRBJ2-2, with D possibly TRBD2 on 6 matching bases. The ends were cut back, 6 bases at V and 3 bases at J, with 14 bases in the middle. CDR1 is KGHSH and CDR2 is LQKENI in the germline V gene. The CDR3 spans 15 residues. CDR3 bases: TGTGCCAGCTCGGCCGTGGGGGGACACACCGGGGAGCTGTTTTTT. It translates to CASSAVGGHTGELFF.

The rearrangement joins TRBV6-4 to TRBJ1-1; no firm D call. V lost 4 bases and J 4 bases, leaving 13 bases between the germline ends. This CDR3 comprises 14 residues. Germline CDR1 reads MRHNA; CDR2 reads SNTAGT. The CDR3 bases are TGTGCCAGCAGTGCAGAGGGCCGGGCCACTGAAGCTTTCTTT. The encoded protein is CASSAEGRATEAFF.

The rearrangement joins TRBV4-2 to TRBJ2-7; maybe TRBD2 (6 bases). The CDR3 runs 14 residues. Trimming cost V 1 base and J 2 bases, with 9 bases left between them. The germline V gene has CDR1 LGHNA and CDR2 YNFKEQ. CDR3 loop: CASSQGAGTYEQYF. CDR3 sequence (DNA): TGTGCCAGCAGCCAAGGTGCGGGGACCTACGAGCAGTACTTC.

The chain has TRBV5-4 and TRBJ1-1; D possibly corresponds to TRBD1 (6 bases). The ends were cut back, 0 bases at V and 1 base at J, with 16 bases in the middle. Germline assignment: CDR1 SGHNT and CDR2 YYREEE (reference sequence). This CDR3 has 17 amino acids. The CDR3 DNA is TGTGCCAGCAGCTTGGAGGGGGGGAATAGAGGGAACACTGAAGCTTTCTTT. It encodes CASSLEGGNRGNTEAFF.

The chain couples TRBV5-6 to TRBJ2-2; 7 bases align to TRBD2. CDR1 and CDR2 (germline): SGHDT, YYEEEE. V shed 3 bases and J 4 bases; nucleotides not matched to a gene: 12. The CDR3 has 17 residues. The CDR3 DNA follows: TGTGCCAGCAGCTCTCGGTTAACAGCGGGACCCACCGGGGAGCTGTTTTTT. Protein product: CASSSRLTAGPTGELFF.

The chain uses TRBV6-5 and TRBJ1-1; D ambiguous. Germline V gene data show CDR1 as MNHEY and CDR2 as SVGAGI. The CDR3 loop spans 12 amino acids. V lost 6 bases to trimming and J lost 10 bases, with 15 bases between them. The DNA of the CDR3 is TGTGCCAGCAGCGCAGGCCGGGGAGGAGCTTTCTTT. It specifies CASSAGRGGAFF.

This clone was counted once. Written as DNA, the CDR3 is TGTGCTAGTGGAGGTACAGGGAGACATGAGCAGTTCTTC. Its protein product is CASGGTGRHEQFF. The chain carries TRBV12-5 and TRBJ2-1; D is perhaps TRBD1 (6 bases). The CDR3 length is 13 residues. Germline-derived CDR1 and CDR2 are LGHNT and FRNRAP. V was cut by 6 bases and J by 8 bases, with 14 bases left in between. Full variable domain (rest looked up from reference TRBV12-5 and TRBJ2-1): DARVTQTPRHKVTEMGQEVTMRCQPILGHNTVFWYRQTMMQGLELLAYFRNRAPLDDSGMPKDRFSAEMPDATLATLKIQPSEPRDSAVYFCASGGTGRHEQFFGPGTRLTVL.

The chain carries TRBV27 and TRBJ1-2, with 7 bases lining up with TRBD1. The CDR3 covers 16 residues. The V gene's germline CDR1 is MNHEY and CDR2 SMNVEV (reference sequence). V shed 0 bases, J shed 0 bases, and the junction held 4 bases outside the gene matches. The CDR3 sequence is CASSLSGQVPNYGYTF. The CDR3 coding sequence is TGTGCCAGCAGTTTATCCGGACAGGTACCTAACTATGGCTACACCTTC.

The DNA for the CDR3 is TGTGCCAGTAGTATGGAGACTAGAGACTACGAGCAGTACTTC. This translates into CASSMETRDYEQYF. The V and J genes are TRBV19 and TRBJ2-7, with a weak D call TRBD2 (6 bases). This CDR3 region has 14 residues. Per the germline V gene, CDR1 is LNHDA and CDR2 is SQIVND (reference sequence). The V and J ends lost 3 bases and 3 bases respectively, with 12 bases between them.

The chain links TRBV24-1 to TRBJ2-3; weak D call: TRBD1 (6 bases). Trimming shortened V by 4 bases and J by 2 bases, and 12 bases separated the two germline ends. The CDR3 loop spans 15 amino acids. The germline V gene encodes CDR1 KGHDR and CDR2 SFDVKD. This chain's CDR3 is CATSETGQLTDTQYF. The CDR3 DNA is TGTGCCACCAGTGAGACCGGACAGCTCACAGATACGCAGTATTTT.

DNA for the CDR3: TGTGCCAGCAGTTACTCTCGGGACAGGGCAGGGGACTATGGCTACACCTTC. This codes for CASSYSRDRAGDYGYTF. This chain links TRBV6-2 or TRBV6-3 with TRBJ1-2; TRBD1 matches at 9 bases. This CDR3 comprises 17 residues. The V gene's germline CDR1 is MNHEY and CDR2 SVGEGT. With V trimmed by 0 bases and J by 3 bases, 8 bases remained unmatched.

This chain links TRBV11-3 with TRBJ2-2; TRBD2 matches at 9 bases. With 6 bases clipped from V and 2 bases from J, the junction kept 7 bases outside the gene matches. From germline, CDR1 is SGHNT and CDR2 YENEEA. The CDR3 spans 16 residues. CDR3 region: CASRDSTSGNTGELFF. CDR3 sequence (DNA): TGTGCCAGCAGGGATTCGACTAGCGGAAACACCGGGGAGCTGTTTTTT.

The gene calls are TRBV9 and TRBJ1-2; D might be TRBD1 (5 bases). CDR3 length: 13 amino acids. CDR1 and CDR2 (germline): SGDLS, YYNGEE. The V and J ends lost 5 bases and 6 bases respectively, with 14 bases between them. CDR3 in amino acids: CASSRTPFDGYTF. DNA of the CDR3: TGTGCCAGCAGTAGGACACCCTTCGATGGCTACACCTTC.

The chain employs TRBV7-8 and TRBJ2-7, with 11 bases that match TRBD1. The CDR3 covers 16 residues. Trimming at V came to 5 bases and at J to 2 bases, leaving 8 bases not matched to a gene. Germline CDR1 reads SGHVS; CDR2 reads FQNEAQ. The CDR3 coding sequence is TGTGCCAGCAGCGGGCCGGGACAGGGGGACCCCTACGAGCAGTACTTC. Translated, it gives CASSGPGQGDPYEQYF.

The V gene is TRBV6-5, the J gene TRBJ2-3; 8 nucleotides agree with TRBD2. The junction had 6 bases not matched to a gene; V was cut back by 3 bases and J by 1 base. The CDR3 sequence is 16 residues long. CDR1 is MNHEY, CDR2 SVGAGI, per germline. The CDR3 nucleotides are TGTGCCAGCAGTTATTTCGGCGGGGGGCGCACAGATACGCAGTATTTT. The encoded protein is CASSYFGGGRTDTQYF.

The chain employs TRBV5-1 and TRBJ2-7, with 7 bases fitting TRBD2. The junction had 9 bases not matched to a gene; V was cut back by 6 bases and J by 3 bases. CDR1 SGHRS and CDR2 YFSETQ come from the germline V gene. The CDR3 extends over 14 amino acids. The CDR3 region is CASTQGGGSYEQYF. DNA for the CDR3: TGCGCCAGCACCCAAGGCGGGGGTAGCTACGAGCAGTACTTC. Supplemented by reference TRBV5-1 and TRBJ2-7, the full variable domain reads KAGVTQTPRYLIKTRGQQVTLSCSPISGHRSVSWYQQTPGQGLQFLFEYFSETQRNKGNFPGRFSGRQFSNSRSEMNVSTLELGDSALYLCASTQGGGSYEQYFGPGTRLTVT.

The V gene is TRBV11-2, the J gene TRBJ2-7; TRBD1 might be the D (6 bases). Deletions cut 5 bases from V and 3 bases from J, with 8 bases between. The CDR3 extends over 12 amino acids. The germline CDR1 and CDR2 sequences are SGHAT and FQNNGV. CDR3 amino acids: CASSGGLYEQYF. As DNA, the CDR3 is TGTGCCAGCAGCGGGGGCCTCTACGAGCAGTACTTC.

The V and J genes are TRBV7-9 and TRBJ2-2; D may be TRBD2 (6 bases). Looked up from germline, CDR1 is SEHNR and CDR2 is FQNEAQ (reference sequence). V lost 5 bases, J lost 3 bases, and 16 bases lay in between. The CDR3 sequence is 16 residues long. CDR3 in amino acids: CASSGRGTDYTGELFF. The CDR3 coding sequence is TGTGCCAGCAGCGGACGGGGGACTGATTACACCGGGGAGCTGTTTTTT.

This sequence joins TRBV27 and TRBJ2-1, with 8 nucleotides matching TRBD2. The length of the CDR3 is 17 residues. CDR1 is MNHEY, CDR2 SMNVEV, per germline (reference sequence). V dropped 1 base and J dropped 4; count of bases not matched to a gene: 9. CDR3 nucleotides: TGTGCCAGCAGTTTATGGGCCGGGACTAGGCCTTACAATGAGCAGTTCTTC. Translating it yields CASSLWAGTRPYNEQFF.

This clone has only one observation. The chain uses TRBV2 and TRBJ2-2, with TRBD1 as a possible D gene (5 bases). CDR3 length: 15 residues. CDR1 is SNHLY and CDR2 is FYNNEI in the germline V gene. V dropped 8 bases and J dropped 0 bases, with 13 bases sitting between them. CDR3 DNA: TGTGCCAGCGACAGACCTAAACCGAACACCGGGGAGCTGTTTTTT. Protein sequence: CASDRPKPNTGELFF.

The chain joins TRBV5-1 to TRBJ2-1; the match to TRBD2 covers 10 bases. CDR1 SGHRS and CDR2 YFSETQ come from the germline V gene. The CDR3 totals 17 residues. J lost 6 bases, V lost 3 bases, and 12 bases had no gene match. CDR3 protein: CASSSGLADGLPNEQFF. CDR3 in DNA: TGCGCCAGCAGCTCAGGACTAGCGGACGGATTACCCAATGAGCAGTTCTTC.

This clone has just one count. This sequence joins TRBV10-3 and TRBJ2-1; 10 nucleotides line up with TRBD2. V lost 6 bases, J lost 2 bases, and 7 bases stayed unmatched. The CDR3 runs 16 residues. CDR1 and CDR2 (germline): ENHRY, SYGVKD. The CDR3 DNA reads TGTGCCATCAGCCCCCTAGCGGGGGCTACCTACAATGAGCAGTTCTTC. This sequence encodes CAISPLAGATYNEQFF.